This T cell receptor beta chain appears in the sequencing data of a study of vaccination and CD4 T cells after COVID-19. Study-level background: It was a median about 92 days after diagnosis, with a range of 35 to 161, that post-COVID samples were drawn.

The CDR3 length is 15 residues. Deletions cut 0 bases from V and 3 bases from J, with 9 bases between. Germline V gives CDR1 MNHEY, CDR2 SMNVEV (reference sequence). The Oncomine TCR Beta short-read assay generated sequence data from the DNA of cultured CD4+ T cells. TCRdb reanalysed the PCR reads using MiXCR and keeps one entry per CDR3 protein. The sample consists of 20,000 to 25,000 distinct CDR3 sequences, about 40% of them appearing once. Time point here: late sampling 161 to 241 days after vaccination in a few convalescent patients. Specified treatment: roughly ten-day PBMC culture with coronavirus spike peptide pools or control peptides (ViraFEST assay). Points on this clonotype: Its antigen is not known.

The chain combines TRBV27 with TRBJ1-5; possibly TRBD1 for D (6 bases). The clonotype originates from a human donor who had recovered from COVID-19. Sequenced here: CD4+ T cells from blood, cultured in vitro, sampled about 7 months after SARS-CoV-2 vaccination. The CDR3 region is CASSLSGQFNQPQHF. The DNA for the CDR3 is TGTGCCAGCAGTTTATCGGGACAATTCAATCAGCCCCAGCATTTT.